This T cell receptor (beta chain) was observed in a study of blood T cell repertoires in COVID-19. Study as a whole: Whether acute or convalescent, the COVID-19 samples came from the United States, Italy and Spain. T cells, B-cell-depleted T cells, or PBMCs provided the cDNA or gDNA that served as material.

Looked up from germline, CDR1 is MNHEY and CDR2 is SMNVEV (reference sequence). The CDR3 loop spans 13 amino acids. V gave up 6 bases and J gave up 6 bases, with 13 bases separating them. Produced via immunoSEQ multiplex PCR; TCRdb's table is partial and in-frame only. The data contain roughly 140,000 clones, approximately 84% of them singletons. The clonotype was recovered from an older man with acute or convalescent COVID-19. Sequenced: peripheral blood. The rearrangement joins TRBV27 to TRBJ2-3; D remains ambiguous. CDR3 residues: CASSLTWRDTQYF. For the CDR3, the DNA is TGTGCCAGCAGCCTGACGTGGCGGGATACGCAGTATTTT.